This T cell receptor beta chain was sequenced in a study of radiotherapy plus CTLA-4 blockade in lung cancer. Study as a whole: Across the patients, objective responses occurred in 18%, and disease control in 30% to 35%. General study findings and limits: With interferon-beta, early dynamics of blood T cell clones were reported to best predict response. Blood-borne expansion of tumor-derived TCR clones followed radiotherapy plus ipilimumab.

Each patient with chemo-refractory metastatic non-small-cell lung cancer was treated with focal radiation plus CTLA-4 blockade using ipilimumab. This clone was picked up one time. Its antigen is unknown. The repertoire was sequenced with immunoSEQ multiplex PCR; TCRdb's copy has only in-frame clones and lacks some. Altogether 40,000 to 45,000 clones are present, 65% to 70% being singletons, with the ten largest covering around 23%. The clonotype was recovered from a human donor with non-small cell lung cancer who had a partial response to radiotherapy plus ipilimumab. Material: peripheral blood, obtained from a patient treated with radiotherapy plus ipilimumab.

CDR3 sequence reads: CASSPYAGAENSPLHF. The DNA for the CDR3 is TGTGCCAGCTCACCGTATGCGGGGGCGGAAAATTCACCCCTCCACTTT. The J gene is TRBJ1-6, the V gene TRBV18; tentatively, D is TRBD1 (6 bases). Germline CDR1 KGHSH, CDR2 LQKENI. The CDR3 loop spans 16 amino acids. V lost 3 bases and J 7 bases, leaving 16 bases between the germline ends.